This T cell receptor (beta chain) was found in a study of spatial heterogeneity in lung cancer. Study outcomes and limitations: Mutation tallies in tumors tracked expanded intratumoral alpha and beta TCR counts.

This clonotype was detected many times. Its target is unknown. Germline V gene lookup returns CDR1 MDHEN and CDR2 SYDVKM. There are 13 residues in the CDR3. V was trimmed by 5 bases and J by 2 bases, leaving 6 bases between them. Every individual TCR cDNA molecule carried its own unique molecular identifier, which allowed correction of PCR and sequencing errors. TCRdb itself ran the 5' RACE reads through MiXCR, one entry per CDR3 protein. Among about 4,400 distinct CDR3 sequences listed, approximately 6.1% were seen once. Described time point: sample taken at primary tumor resection. About 73 TRACERx patients with early, untreated non-small cell lung cancer donated samples.

J is TRBJ2-2 and V is TRBV28; D is ambiguous. Sequenced here: lung tumor tissue, sampled at surgery. This TCR derives from a male donor with early-stage non-small cell lung cancer. The CDR3 nucleotides are TGTGCCAGCAGTCTCCAAAACACCGGGGAGCTGTTTTTT. Translation gives CASSLQNTGELFF.